Detailed here is one TCR beta chain. Its antigen remains unidentified. This sample was taken from a study of early T cells in non-severe SARS-CoV-2 infection. Study information: Sequencing was performed on bulk RNA from unsorted whole blood, leaving chains unpaired. Study-wide findings and caveats: The matching step, a VDJdb search, favored anti-spike CD8 responses and missed private and CD4 specificities.

This CDR3 is built from 15 residues. Per the germline V gene, CDR1 is DFQATT and CDR2 is SNEGSKA (reference sequence). V dropped 3 bases and J dropped 5 bases, with 17 bases sitting between them. Researchers attached unique molecular identifiers to individual cDNA molecules. One entry per CDR3 protein, called by TCRdb with MiXCR from the 5' RACE reads. This sample has 45,000 or so distinct CDR3 sequences, with 20% to 25% found just once. The receptor was isolated from an adult who was a healthcare worker with PCR-confirmed SARS-CoV-2 infection or an uninfected control (not recorded which). The sample in question was whole blood, obtained at baseline. The gene calls are TRBV20-1 and TRBJ2-1, with TRBD2 as a possible D gene (7 bases). The CDR3 sequence: CSASGGGGLNNEQFF. The CDR3 DNA follows: TGCAGTGCTAGTGGGGGCGGGGGCCTAAACAATGAGCAGTTCTTC.